This TCR beta chain was documented in a study of T cells in Graves' hyperthyroidism and ophthalmopathy. Amplification of TCR beta CDR3 regions used RNA as the template. The HTBI primer set was used in a first-round RT-PCR of the TCR CDR3. TCRdb passed the multiplex PCR reads through MiXCR, listing each CDR3 protein once. The table lists roughly 240,000 distinct CDR3 sequences, approximately 24% of them singletons. About this clonotype: Antigen: not known. A much larger clone differs from this one at a single base, so this may be a read error.

Uncontrolled infection, other autoimmune disease, pregnancy and lactation each barred patients from inclusion. Whole-study findings and limits: Also found in blood were most expanded thyroid clonotypes above 0.001.

Sample: blood. The origin of this receptor is a woman between 40 and 50 years old with Graves' ophthalmopathy.

This CDR3 reads CGSSPPGSYNSPLHF. Written as DNA, the CDR3 is TGTGGCAGCAGTCCTCCGGGCTCCTATAATTCACCCCTCCACTTT. This chain connects TRBV11-2 to TRBJ1-6; D gene ambiguous. CDR3 length equals 15 residues. Germline V gene sequence: CDR1 SGHAT, CDR2 FQNNGV.